The 7 T cell receptor beta chains presented below share a single source sample, sequenced in a study of Ad26.COV2.S vaccination and SARS-CoV-2 variants. Described treatment: 19 received Ad26.COV2.S at low or high dose, single or two shots; several received placebo; per-sample allocation not given. It was on day 63 after the first vaccine or placebo injection that samples were taken. Assay: immunoSEQ multiplex PCR; the TCRdb copy retains only in-frame clones and omits some. This table holds around 320,000 clones, 85% found once. The sequencing used peripheral blood, collected in a trial of Ad26.COV2.S vaccine versus placebo. These receptors originate from a person between 18 and 60 years old who received the Ad26.COV2.S COVID-19 vaccine or a placebo.

The chain recombines TRBV10-3 with TRBJ1-1; D is unresolved. The V end was cut by 0 bases, the J end by 0 bases, with 17 bases between. The germline V gene has CDR1 ENHRY and CDR2 SYGVKD. There are 18 residues in the CDR3. CDR3 in DNA: TGTGCCATCAGTGAGTCGGTAGGGCGACTTCGTATGAACACTGAAGCTTTCTTT. Translation: CAISESVGRLRMNTEAFF.

The CDR3 sequence is CASSPGHPWTEAFF. In DNA, the CDR3 is TGTGCCAGCAGCCCAGGACACCCGTGGACTGAAGCTTTCTTT. The chain uses TRBV9 and TRBJ1-1; perhaps TRBD1 as D (5 bases). V lost 4 bases and J lost 5, with 15 bases in between. The germline gives CDR1 SGDLS, CDR2 YYNGEE. The length of the CDR3 is 14 residues. The full variable domain, in which reference TRBV9 and TRBJ1-1 provide the parts outside the CDR3, is DSGVTQTPKHLITATGQRVTLRCSPRSGDLSVYWYQQSLDQGLQFLIQYYNGEERAKGNILERFSAQQFPDLHSELNLSSLELGDSALYFCASSPGHPWTEAFFGQGTRLTVV.

This clone was recorded once. This rearrangement joins TRBV9 to TRBJ2-2, with 7 bases that match TRBD1. CDR1 SGDLS and CDR2 YYNGEE come from the germline V gene. The ends lost 4 bases at V and 4 bases at J; junction bases unmatched: 7. The CDR3 covers 15 residues. The DNA for the CDR3 is TGTGCCAGCAGCACACGACAGGGAACCACCGGGGAGCTGTTTTTT. It yields the protein CASSTRQGTTGELFF.

V usage is TRBV5-1 and J usage is TRBJ2-5; 10 bases agree with TRBD2. CDR1 and CDR2 (germline): SGHRS, YFSETQ. CDR3 length: 13 residues. V shed 4 bases, J shed 5 bases, and the junction held 2 bases outside the gene matches. CDR3 region: CASSLGLAETQYF. The CDR3 region has the DNA TGCGCCAGCAGCCTGGGACTAGCGGAGACCCAGTACTTC. Together with reference TRBV5-1 and TRBJ2-5, the CDR3 gives the full variable domain: KAGVTQTPRYLIKTRGQQVTLSCSPISGHRSVSWYQQTPGQGLQFLFEYFSETQRNKGNFPGRFSGRQFSNSRSEMNVSTLELGDSALYLCASSLGLAETQYFGPGTRLLVL.

This clone has a single count. This chain connects TRBV7-9 to TRBJ1-6, with 7 bases matching TRBD1. V gave up 0 bases and J gave up 10 bases; unmatched junction bases: 6. The germline V gene encodes CDR1 SEHNR and CDR2 FQNEAQ (reference sequence). The CDR3 runs to 15 residues. CDR3 sequence: CASSLALGQKSPLHF. The CDR3 bases are TGTGCCAGCAGCTTAGCCTTGGGACAGAAGTCACCCCTCCACTTT.

The chain employs TRBV7-9 and TRBJ2-3; D uncertain. The CDR3 covers 16 residues. Trimming removed 6 bases from V and 2 bases from J, with 18 bases in between. Germline lookup yields CDR1 SEHNR and CDR2 FQNEAQ (reference sequence). CDR3 sequence (DNA): TGTGCCAGCAGTCACCCGGGTGGAGAAGCCACAGATACGCAGTATTTT. Translation: CASSHPGGEATDTQYF.

The chain is built from TRBV27 and TRBJ2-3; weak D call: TRBD2 (5 bases). Trimming left V 3 bases short and J 2 bases short, with 15 bases between. The CDR3 runs to 16 residues. Germline CDR1 is MNHEY and CDR2 is SMNVEV (reference sequence). Here the CDR3 reads CASSFSGILNTDTQYF. CDR3 DNA sequence: TGTGCCAGCAGTTTTTCGGGGATTCTTAACACAGATACGCAGTATTTT.